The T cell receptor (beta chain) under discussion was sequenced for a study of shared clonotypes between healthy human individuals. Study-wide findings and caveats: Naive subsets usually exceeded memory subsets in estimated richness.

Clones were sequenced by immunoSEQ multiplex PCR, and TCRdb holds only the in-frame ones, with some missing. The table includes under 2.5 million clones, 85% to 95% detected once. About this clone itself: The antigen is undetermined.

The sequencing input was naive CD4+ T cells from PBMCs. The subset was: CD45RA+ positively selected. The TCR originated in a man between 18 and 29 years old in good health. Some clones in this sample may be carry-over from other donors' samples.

The CDR3 region is CAISESRQASGNTIYF. Written as DNA, the CDR3 is TGTGCCATCAGTGAGTCTCGGCAGGCTTCTGGAAACACCATATATTTT. The chain carries TRBV10-3 and TRBJ1-3; D is ambiguous. CDR3 length: 16 residues. The V and J ends lost 0 bases and 1 base respectively, with 10 bases between them. Per the germline V gene, CDR1 is ENHRY and CDR2 is SYGVKD.